These 16 T cell receptor beta chains were all obtained from the same sample, sequenced in a study of blood T cell repertoires in COVID-19. Assay: immunoSEQ multiplex PCR; the TCRdb copy retains only in-frame clones and omits some. The data contain 25,000 to 35,000 clones, nearly 85% of them singletons. The sequencing sample was made of peripheral blood. These TCRs come from a man aged 70 or older with active COVID-19.

CDR3 residues: CASSLRSTGGDEQYF. The CDR3, as DNA: TGTGCCAGCAGCTTAAGGTCAACAGGGGGCGACGAGCAGTACTTC. This chain uses TRBV7-9 with TRBJ2-7; TRBD1 aligns across 9 bases. Looked up from germline, CDR1 is SEHNR and CDR2 is FQNEAQ (reference sequence). The ends lost 2 bases at V and 5 bases at J; junction bases unmatched: 7. The CDR3 length is 15 residues.

This chain connects TRBV9 to TRBJ2-7; 8 bases are shared with TRBD1. Germline assignment: CDR1 SGDLS and CDR2 YYNGEE. The CDR3 is 15 amino acids. The V gene end was trimmed by 3 bases and the J gene end by 2 bases; junction bases not matched to a gene: 7. The CDR3 is CASSADRVGPYEQYF. The CDR3 region has the DNA TGTGCCAGCAGCGCGGACAGGGTCGGACCCTACGAGCAGTACTTC.

This chain connects TRBV6-2 or TRBV6-3 to TRBJ2-2; a weak D match, TRBD2 (5 bases). Germline CDR1 and CDR2: MNHEY and SVGEGT. Trimming removed 3 bases at V and 7 bases at J, with 12 bases between. The CDR3 sequence is 14 residues long. The CDR3 DNA follows: TGTGCCAGCAGTTATAGTCGGGGAAGCGGGGAGCTGTTTTTT. This gives the protein CASSYSRGSGELFF.

The chain joins TRBV2 to TRBJ2-5; 7 bases align to TRBD2. With 7 bases clipped from V and 1 base from J, the junction kept 9 bases outside the gene matches. The CDR3 has 15 amino acids. CDR1 SNHLY and CDR2 FYNNEI come from the germline V gene. The CDR3 nucleotides read TGTGCCAGCAAGAGGGAGGGGACGTTCCAAGAGACCCAGTACTTC. This sequence encodes CASKREGTFQETQYF.

The chain carries TRBV15 and TRBJ2-3, with unresolved D. Looked up from germline, CDR1 is LNHNV and CDR2 is YYDKDF (reference sequence). This CDR3 is 13 amino acids long. Between the trimmed V and J ends, which lost 0 bases and 6 bases, there was a span of 7 bases. DNA for the CDR3: TGTGCCACCAGCAGAGATTTCGGGGATACGCAGTATTTT. This gives the protein CATSRDFGDTQYF.

The gene calls are TRBV28 and TRBJ2-7; D is possibly TRBD1 (7 bases). V was cut by 4 bases and J by 1 base, with 17 bases left in between. Per germline, CDR1 MDHEN and CDR2 SYDVKM. The CDR3 consists of 16 residues. The CDR3, as DNA: TGTGCCAGCAGTTGGCCAGGGGGGAAAACTTCCTACGAGCAGTACTTC. Its translation: CASSWPGGKTSYEQYF.

The CDR3: CASRRSSGVLETQYF. CDR3 coding DNA: TGTGCCAGCAGGAGGTCTAGCGGGGTATTAGAGACCCAGTACTTC. The genes are TRBV5-4 and TRBJ2-5; 9 positions agree with TRBD2. Losses at the gene ends were 5 bases for V and 4 bases for J; bases not matched to a gene: 9. The CDR3 runs 15 residues. From germline, CDR1 is SGHNT and CDR2 YYREEE (reference sequence).

This clone was observed a handful of times. V usage is TRBV2 and J usage is TRBJ1-5; D gene ambiguous. Germline CDR1 reads SNHLY; CDR2 reads FYNNEI. V was cut by 7 bases and J by 0 bases, with 10 bases left in between. The length of the CDR3 is 14 residues. The CDR3 region is CASMFGNSNQPQHF. The DNA for the CDR3 is TGTGCCAGCATGTTCGGGAATAGCAATCAGCCCCAGCATTTT.

This clone was seen a handful of times. The chain couples TRBV7-9 to TRBJ1-3; TRBD1 matches 9 bases. J lost 3 bases, V lost 3 bases, and 6 bases had no gene match. CDR1 is SEHNR and CDR2 is FQNEAQ in the germline V gene (reference sequence). The CDR3 is made up of 16 amino acids. The CDR3, as DNA: TGTGCCAGCAGCTTTTCCACAGGGGGCTTTGGAAACACCATATATTTT. Translating gives CASSFSTGGFGNTIYF.

The V and J genes are TRBV5-1 and TRBJ2-1; 9 nucleotides match TRBD2. The CDR3 is 15 residues long. Germline trimming cut 0 bases from V and 8 bases from J; bases unmatched to any gene: 6. CDR1 is SGHRS and CDR2 is YFSETQ in the germline V gene. CDR3 in amino acids: CASSLAAGGSDEQFF. In DNA, the CDR3 is TGCGCCAGCAGCTTGGCAGCGGGGGGCTCCGATGAGCAGTTCTTC.

The CDR3 sequence: CASSSGQGPADTQYF. CDR3 bases: TGTGCCAGCAGCTCGGGACAGGGACCCGCAGATACGCAGTATTTT. The genes are TRBV7-9 and TRBJ2-3; 9 positions agree with TRBD1. Germline assignment: CDR1 SEHNR and CDR2 FQNEAQ (reference sequence). J was trimmed by 4 bases and V by 4 bases; bases with no gene match: 6. The CDR3 covers 15 residues.

The chain carries TRBV28 and TRBJ1-5; 7 nucleotides line up with TRBD1. Germline V gene lookup returns CDR1 MDHEN and CDR2 SYDVKM. The CDR3 runs to 14 residues. Trimming took 6 bases from V and 3 from J; bases not matched to a gene: 5. CDR3 sequence: CASSPTGTNQPQHF. CDR3 DNA sequence: TGTGCCAGCAGCCCGACAGGGACCAATCAGCCCCAGCATTTT.

This sequence joins TRBV15 and TRBJ2-3, with 7 bases matching TRBD2. Germline CDR1 LNHNV, CDR2 YYDKDF (reference sequence). This CDR3 spans 18 amino acids. With 1 base clipped from V and 3 bases from J, the junction kept 13 bases outside the gene matches. The chain's CDR3 is CATSRVGPGTIGTDTQYF. Here the CDR3 DNA reads TGTGCCACCAGCAGAGTCGGGCCCGGGACTATTGGGACAGATACGCAGTATTTT.

The V gene is TRBV18, the J gene TRBJ2-7; D gene ambiguous. Germline V gene data show CDR1 as KGHSH and CDR2 as LQKENI. V lost 6 bases, J lost 0 bases, and 15 bases lay in between. This CDR3 has 15 residues. DNA for the CDR3: TGTGCCAGCTCCCCAGAAAGAGAAAGCTCCTACGAGCAGTACTTC. Translating gives CASSPERESSYEQYF. Based on the CDR3 plus reference TRBV18 and TRBJ2-7, the full variable domain is NAGVMQNPRHLVRRRGQEARLRCSPMKGHSHVYWYRQLPEEGLKFMVYLQKENIIDESGMPKERFSAEFPKEGPSILRIQQVVRGDSAAYFCASSPERESSYEQYFGPGTRLTVT.

The rearrangement joins TRBV2 to TRBJ1-2, with D maybe TRBD1 (5 bases). This CDR3 spans 13 amino acids. Between the trimmed V and J ends, which lost 4 bases and 2 bases, there was a span of 8 bases. Germline-derived CDR1 and CDR2 are SNHLY and FYNNEI. Written as DNA, the CDR3 is TGTGCCAGCAGTGGACAGATAAACTATGGCTACACCTTC. It codes for CASSGQINYGYTF.

With respect to this clone: Sequence at one end of the junction differs from germline and may be a read error. This rearrangement joins TRBV7-3 to TRBJ2-3; 9 bases line up with TRBD2. The CDR3 totals 15 residues. Germline CDR1 is SGHTA and CDR2 is FQGTGA. Here the CDR3 reads CASSLGTGSGGPRDF. The CDR3 bases are TGTGCCAGCAGCCTAGGGACCGGGAGCGGGGGGCCCCGGGATTTT. Combining the CDR3 with reference TRBV7-3 and TRBJ2-3 gives the whole variable domain GAGVSQTPSNKVTEKGKYVELRCDPISGHTALYWYRQSLGQGPEFLIYFQGTGAADDSGLPNDRFFAVRPEGSVSTLKIQRTERGDSAVYLCASSLGTGSGGPRDFGPGTRLTVL.